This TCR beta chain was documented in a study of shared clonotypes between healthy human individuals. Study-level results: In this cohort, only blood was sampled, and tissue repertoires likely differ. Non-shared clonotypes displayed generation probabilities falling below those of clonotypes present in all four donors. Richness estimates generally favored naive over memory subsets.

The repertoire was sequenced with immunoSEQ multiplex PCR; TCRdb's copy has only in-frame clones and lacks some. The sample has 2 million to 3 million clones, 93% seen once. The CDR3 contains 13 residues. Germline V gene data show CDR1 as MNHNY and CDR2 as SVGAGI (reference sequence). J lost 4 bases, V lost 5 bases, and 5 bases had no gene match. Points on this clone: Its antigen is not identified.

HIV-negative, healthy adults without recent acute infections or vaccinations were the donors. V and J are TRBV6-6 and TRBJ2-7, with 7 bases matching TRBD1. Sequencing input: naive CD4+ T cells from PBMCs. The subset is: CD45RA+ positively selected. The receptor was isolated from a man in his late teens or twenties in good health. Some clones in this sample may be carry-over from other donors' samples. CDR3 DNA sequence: TGTGCCAGCAGTCCGGGACAGTCATACGAGCAGTACTTC. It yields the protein CASSPGQSYEQYF.